These T cell receptor beta chains were read from a single sample in a study of T cell responses to AZD1222 COVID-19 vaccine. Profiled with immunoSEQ multiplex PCR; TCRdb holds only in-frame clones, not every one. In the table there are about 150,000 clones, 90% of which are singletons. The material was peripheral blood, obtained 28 days after the second AZD1222 dose. Receptors originate from an adult who received the AZD1222 COVID-19 vaccine. The CDR3 runs from the conserved cysteine through the conserved F or W. The D gene is left open where the match is weak. A row's size may be missing; if present it is once, few, many or a size class.

TRBV12-5	TRBD1	TRBJ1-2	few	TGTGCTAGTGGTTTGTACGGACAGGGGGGCTACACCTTC	CASGLYGQGGYTF
TRBV9	-	TRBJ1-1	-	TGTGCCAGCAGCGTAGTAACCACCACTGAAGCTTTCTTT	CASSVVTTTEAFF
TRBV7-9	TRBD2	TRBJ2-2	-	TGTGCCAGCGAAGGACTAGCGGGATTTAGCACCGGGGAGCTGTTTTTT	CASEGLAGFSTGELFF
TRBV7-9	TRBD1	TRBJ1-4	-	TGTGCCAGCAGCCCCACCGGGACAGGGGGTGAAAAACTGTTTTTT	CASSPTGTGGEKLFF
TRBV6-5	-	TRBJ2-3	-	TGTGCCAGCAAAACTTGGGACAGCACAGATACGCAGTATTTT	CASKTWDSTDTQYF
TRBV27	TRBD2	TRBJ2-3	-	TGTGCCAGCAGTGTCCTAGCGGGTAGCACAGATACGCAGTATTTT	CASSVLAGSTDTQYF
TRBV11-2	-	TRBJ2-3	-	TGTGCCAGCAGCCTCCTCGCAGCCCGGGATACGCAGTATTTT	CASSLLAARDTQYF
TRBV24-1	-	TRBJ2-1	-	TGTGCCACCAGTGGCACGTTCTCGATCTCCTACAATGAGCAGTTCTTC	CATSGTFSISYNEQFF
TRBV6-5	TRBD1	TRBJ1-6	-	TGTGCCAGCAGTTTGAGCTGGACAGGGAATAATTCACCCCTCCACTTT	CASSLSWTGNNSPLHF
TRBV30	-	TRBJ1-4	-	TGTGCCTGGAGTCCCAAGATGGGGCGAGGACAACTGTTTTTT	CAWSPKMGRGQLFF
TRBV9	-	TRBJ1-1	-	TGTGCCAGCAGCTCCCTTAGGGGGGAGAGAACTGAAGCTTTCTTT	CASSSLRGERTEAFF
TRBV7-9	-	TRBJ1-4	-	TGTGCCAGCGCTGGTCCTGGGGGATATGAAAAACTGTTTTTT	CASAGPGGYEKLFF
TRBV3-1/TRBV3-2	-	TRBJ1-5	-	TGTGCCAGCAGCCTCGGAGGGTATAGCAATCAGCCCCAGCATTTT	CASSLGGYSNQPQHF
TRBV3-1/TRBV3-2	-	TRBJ1-1	few	TGTGCCAGCAGCCAAACAAAAACCAGGGTCACTGAAGCTTTCTTT	CASSQTKTRVTEAFF
TRBV2	TRBD1	TRBJ1-2	once	TGTGCCAGCAGGAGGGGGCTGCGCTATGGCTACACCTTC	CASRRGLRYGYTF
TRBV7-9	-	TRBJ2-7	-	TGTGCCAGCACGGGGACAAGTGCCGAGCAGTACTTC	CASTGTSAEQYF
TRBV7-2	-	TRBJ1-1	-	TGTGCCAGCAGCTTATTGGGGGCTGGTCAAGCTTTCTTT	CASSLLGAGQAFF